The T cell receptor beta chain described here comes from a study of cytomegalovirus exposure and HLA in healthy donors. A word on this clone: What it binds is unknown.

Germline V gives CDR1 LGHNA, CDR2 YSLEER. V lost 0 bases and J 5 bases, leaving 10 bases between the germline ends. The CDR3 loop spans 14 amino acids. Study-wide points: Confirmation in vitro established that a few CMV-associated chains were specific for CMV antigens.

The study ran its PCR with 60 Vbeta and 13 Jbeta primers. Generated by immunoSEQ multiplex PCR, the TCRdb table keeps only in-frame clones and is missing some. The data contain under 200,000 clones, 82% of them singletons. Input material: PBMCs. This TCR derives from a girl aged 5 to 17 in good health and CMV-seropositive. The J gene is TRBJ2-5, the V gene TRBV4-3, with D possibly matching TRBD1 (5 bases). The DNA for the CDR3 is TGCGCCAGCAGCCAAGACAGGGAAGATGAGACCCAGTACTTC. This codes for CASSQDREDETQYF.